Listed here are 20 T cell receptor beta chains from one sample, sequenced in a study of cytomegalovirus exposure and HLA in healthy donors (TCRdb year 2017). Library preparation used the immunoSEQ multiplex PCR assay. The multiplex PCR relied on a mix of 60 forward primers for TCR Vbeta segments and 13 reverse primers for TCR Jbeta segments. Held by TCRdb, this immuneACCESS table contains in-frame sequences only and omits some clones. Under half of the omission traces to an unresolved V gene where checked; the cause of the rest is unknown. Counted in this sample were more than 100,000 clones; approximately 80% of them appeared once. Clones ranked in the top ten supply around 3.9% of the sample. Sequencing was performed on PBMCs. The origin of the receptors is a human donor in good health.

This rearrangement joins TRBV19 to TRBJ2-5; the match to TRBD1 covers 7 bases. The CDR3 length is 15 residues. Germline V gives CDR1 LNHDA, CDR2 SQIVND (reference sequence). J was trimmed by 4 bases and V by 5 bases; bases with no gene match: 10. The DNA for the CDR3 is TGTGCCAGTAGTCTACGGGACAGATGGGGAGAGACCCAGTACTTC. This codes for CASSLRDRWGETQYF.

The rearrangement uses TRBV11-3 and TRBJ2-2; the match to TRBD1 covers 9 bases. The V gene's germline CDR1 is SGHNT and CDR2 YENEEA. This CDR3 region has 15 residues. Unmatched junction bases numbered 9, after V lost 7 bases and J lost 6 bases. In DNA, the CDR3 is TGTGCCAGCACCTTGGGGACAGGGACCGCCGGGGAGCTGTTTTTT. Its protein product is CASTLGTGTAGELFF.

This rearrangement joins TRBV5-1 to TRBJ2-3, with D tentatively TRBD1 (6 bases). Germline lookup yields CDR1 SGHRS and CDR2 YFSETQ. The CDR3 has 17 residues. V lost 7 bases, J lost 2 bases, and 23 bases lay in between. CDR3 DNA: TGCGCCAGCTCACAGACGACAGGTGGAACGCCCACAGATACGCAGTATTTT. Translating gives CASSQTTGGTPTDTQYF.

The chain uses TRBV7-6 and TRBJ2-1; 7 bases are shared with TRBD1. The junction had 12 bases not matched to a gene; V was cut back by 1 base and J by 0 bases. Germline V CDR1 and CDR2: SGHVS, FNYEAQ. The length of the CDR3 is 19 residues. The CDR3 sequence is CASSLEVYGTELSYNEQFF. For the CDR3, the DNA is TGTGCCAGCAGCTTAGAGGTATATGGGACAGAGCTCTCCTACAATGAGCAGTTCTTC.

The genes are TRBV5-4 and TRBJ2-6; possibly TRBD1 for D (5 bases). Germline lookup yields CDR1 SGHNT and CDR2 YYREEE (reference sequence). This CDR3 spans 17 amino acids. V lost 0 bases and J lost 1, with 11 bases in between. The CDR3 DNA reads as TGTGCCAGCAGCTTGGTTCTCCCAGGGTCTGGGGCCAACGTCCTGACTTTC. As protein: CASSLVLPGSGANVLTF.

J is TRBJ2-1 and V is TRBV14, with 7 bases aligning to TRBD2. V lost 2 bases, J lost 4 bases, and 8 bases stayed unmatched. Germline-derived CDR1 and CDR2 are SGHDN and FVKESK. This CDR3 spans 16 amino acids. The CDR3 region is CASSQLPEGLYNEQFF. CDR3 sequence (DNA): TGTGCCAGCAGCCAACTACCGGAGGGACTATACAATGAGCAGTTCTTC.

V gene TRBV6-5 combines with J gene TRBJ2-7, with 7 bases lining up with TRBD2. Germline CDR1 reads MNHEY; CDR2 reads SVGAGI. The V gene end was trimmed by 2 bases and the J gene end by 6 bases; junction bases not matched to a gene: 4. The CDR3 consists of 13 residues. The CDR3 spells CASSYRAGVEQYF. The CDR3 DNA is TGTGCCAGCAGTTACAGGGCGGGAGTCGAGCAGTACTTC.

The V gene is TRBV27, the J gene TRBJ2-1; 8 positions agree with TRBD2. The CDR3 totals 14 residues. Germline trimming cut 7 bases from V and 7 bases from J; bases unmatched to any gene: 9. From germline, CDR1 is MNHEY and CDR2 SMNVEV (reference sequence). The CDR3 reads CASTGRAGVNEQFF. CDR3 DNA sequence: TGTGCCAGCACCGGTCGAGCGGGAGTGAATGAGCAGTTCTTC.

The rearrangement uses TRBV4-1 and TRBJ2-3, with D perhaps matching TRBD2 (5 bases). Germline V gene sequence: CDR1 MGHRA, CDR2 YSYEKL. This CDR3 region has 16 residues. The V and J ends lost 1 base and 0 bases respectively, with 11 bases between them. CDR3 in amino acids: CASSQAAGPSTDTQYF. The CDR3 coding sequence is TGCGCCAGCAGCCAAGCTGCGGGTCCTAGCACAGATACGCAGTATTTT.

The J gene is TRBJ2-7, the V gene TRBV2; TRBD1 matches 9 bases. This CDR3 comprises 14 residues. V dropped 5 bases and J dropped 3; count of bases not matched to a gene: 5. Germline V gene sequence: CDR1 SNHLY, CDR2 FYNNEI. CDR3 in amino acids: CASSPGTGLYEQYF. In DNA, the CDR3 is TGTGCCAGCAGTCCCGGGACAGGGCTCTACGAGCAGTACTTC.

The chain uses TRBV27 and TRBJ2-3; no reliable D call. V was shortened by 2 bases and J by 7 bases, with 10 bases between the two germline ends. CDR1 is MNHEY and CDR2 is SMNVEV in the germline V gene (reference sequence). This CDR3 has 13 amino acids. CDR3 region: CASSLASIYTQYF. DNA for the CDR3: TGTGCCAGCAGTTTAGCGAGTATTTATACGCAGTATTTT.

J is TRBJ2-3 and V is TRBV28; 7 bases match TRBD2. The CDR3 loop spans 15 amino acids. Looked up from germline, CDR1 is MDHEN and CDR2 is SYDVKM. V trimming: 2 bases; J trimming: 2 bases; junction bases outside the gene matches: 4. DNA of the CDR3: TGTGCCAGCAGTTTAGGGAGGGATTCCACAGATACGCAGTATTTT. Its protein product is CASSLGRDSTDTQYF.

The chain joins TRBV7-2 to TRBJ2-3; maybe TRBD2 (6 bases). The CDR3 runs 15 residues. The germline V gene has CDR1 SGHTA and CDR2 FQGNSA. The V and J ends lost 7 bases and 0 bases respectively, with 14 bases between them. The CDR3 is CASTIMGGSTDTQYF. CDR3 sequence (DNA): TGTGCCAGCACCATTATGGGGGGAAGCACAGATACGCAGTATTTT.

The chain carries TRBV19 and TRBJ1-2, with D perhaps matching TRBD1 (6 bases). The CDR3 is 14 residues long. The V gene lost 3 bases and the J gene lost 8 bases, with 16 bases spanning the gap. Germline V gives CDR1 LNHDA, CDR2 SQIVND (reference sequence). For the CDR3, the DNA is TGTGCCAGTAGTATTTCTGGGGGCGCGCAAGGCTACACCTTC. Protein sequence: CASSISGGAQGYTF.

The V call is TRBV5-4, the J call TRBJ2-1; D is perhaps TRBD2 (6 bases). This CDR3 is 14 amino acids long. The V and J ends lost 3 bases and 8 bases respectively, with 15 bases between them. Germline V lookup: CDR1 SGHNT, CDR2 YYREEE (reference sequence). CDR3 region: CASSYERRAYEQFF. The CDR3 DNA is TGTGCCAGCAGCTACGAACGGAGGGCGTATGAGCAGTTCTTC.

About this clone itself: At one end, the junction sequence differs from germline, possibly due to a read error. The chain uses TRBV7-7 and TRBJ2-5; possible D gene TRBD2, 6 bases. This CDR3 has 15 amino acids. Germline CDR1 is SSHAT and CDR2 is FNYEAQ (reference sequence). The CDR3 loop is CASSLVGGDQETQYF. CDR3 nucleotide sequence: TGTGCTAGCAGCTTAGTCGGAGGGGACCAAGAGACCCAGTACTTC. The full variable domain, with the rest looked up from reference TRBV7-7 and TRBJ2-5, is GAGVSQSPRYKVTKRGQDVTLRCDPISSHATLYWYQQALGQGPEFLTYFNYEAQPDKSGLPSDRFSAERPEGSISTLTIQRTEQRDSAMYRCASSLVGGDQETQYFGPGTRLLVL.

V and J are TRBV10-3 and TRBJ2-2; 7 bases agree with TRBD1. The junction had 5 bases not matched to a gene; V was cut back by 3 bases and J by 1 base. The CDR3 spans 16 residues. The germline V gene has CDR1 ENHRY and CDR2 SYGVKD. CDR3 amino acids: CAISDPGQLNTGELFF. CDR3 nucleotide sequence: TGTGCCATCAGTGACCCGGGACAGCTGAACACCGGGGAGCTGTTTTTT.

The V call is TRBV7-6, the J call TRBJ2-3; 11 nucleotides agree with TRBD2. This CDR3 has 16 amino acids. The V segment lost 5 bases and the J segment 4 bases; nucleotides outside the gene matches: 8. CDR1 and CDR2 (germline): SGHVS, FNYEAQ. The CDR3 loop reads CASSPLSGRAADTQYF. The CDR3, as DNA: TGTGCCAGCAGCCCCCTTAGCGGGAGGGCCGCAGATACGCAGTATTTT.

This clone was observed a few times. This chain connects TRBV7-2 to TRBJ1-5; no clear D. The V gene lost 5 bases and the J gene lost 0 bases, with 11 bases spanning the gap. The CDR3 has 15 amino acids. The germline V gene encodes CDR1 SGHTA and CDR2 FQGNSA. As DNA, the CDR3 is TGTGCCAGCAGCCCAGGAGGCAGTAGCAATCAGCCCCAGCATTTT. Protein product: CASSPGGSSNQPQHF.

This clone appeared a single time. The rearrangement joins TRBV19 to TRBJ1-5; 7 bases are shared with TRBD1. CDR3 length equals 14 residues. Germline trimming cut 4 bases from V and 0 bases from J; bases unmatched to any gene: 0. The V gene's germline CDR1 is LNHDA and CDR2 SQIVND (reference sequence). This chain's CDR3 is CASSRDSSNQPQHF. Written as DNA, the CDR3 is TGTGCCAGTAGTAGGGACAGTAGCAATCAGCCCCAGCATTTT.